Shown below are 28 T cell receptor beta chains from a single sample sequenced in a study of beta chain features in type 1 diabetes. The isolated RNA, all of it, was reverse transcribed, so expressed TCRB transcripts were what got sequenced. Method: immunoSEQ multiplex PCR; TCRdb's copy keeps in-frame clones and lacks some. The sample shows a few hundred thousand clones, more than 12% of them seen only once. The source material was naive CD4+ T cells from blood. Source of these receptors: a young woman in good health.

The chain is built from TRBV18 and TRBJ2-7; 10 nucleotides line up with TRBD1. The CDR3 runs to 14 residues. Germline-derived CDR1 and CDR2 are KGHSH and LQKENI. V was pared by 5 bases and J by 6 bases, with 7 bases of the junction left unmatched. The CDR3 DNA follows: TGTGCCAGCTCAACCGGGACAGGGGAACGCGAGCAGTACTTC. Encoded protein: CASSTGTGEREQYF.

This clone has just a few counts. The J gene is TRBJ2-5, the V gene TRBV11-2; TRBD2 agrees at 8 bases. The CDR3 is 14 residues long. V lost 5 bases to trimming and J lost 2 bases; unmatched junction nucleotides: 4. CDR1 is SGHAT, CDR2 FQNNGV, per germline. As DNA, the CDR3 is TGTGCCAGCAGCAAGACTAGCGATCAAGAGACCCAGTACTTC. It yields the protein CASSKTSDQETQYF.

This clone was detected only a few times. Different DNA sequences within this sample yield the same CDR3. The chain links TRBV7-3 to TRBJ2-3; unclear D gene. This CDR3 has 12 residues. Trimming cost V 1 base and J 5 bases, with 4 bases left between them. Germline CDR1 SGHTA, CDR2 FQGTGA. The CDR3 protein is CASSLNRDTQYF. As DNA, the CDR3 is TGTGCCAGCAGCTTAAATCGAGATACGCAGTATTTT.

This clone appeared a few times. V usage is TRBV5-1 and J usage is TRBJ1-4; TRBD1 matches at 10 bases. Germline lookup yields CDR1 SGHRS and CDR2 YFSETQ. The junction had 5 bases not matched to a gene; V was cut back by 7 bases and J by 5 bases. The CDR3 sequence is 14 residues long. In nucleotides, the CDR3 is TGCGCCAGCGGTCTGGGACAGGGGAATGAAAAACTGTTTTTT. This translates into CASGLGQGNEKLFF.

The gene calls are TRBV4-2 and TRBJ2-2; 11 bases agree with TRBD2. This CDR3 is 16 amino acids long. V was clipped by 5 bases and J by 7 bases; unmatched bases: 9. Germline V lookup: CDR1 LGHNA, CDR2 YNFKEQ. CDR3 nucleotides: TGTGCCAGCAGCGGACGACTAGCGGGGTTCGACGGGGAGCTGTTTTTT. Its protein product is CASSGRLAGFDGELFF.

The rearrangement links TRBV6-1 to TRBJ2-7; 7 nucleotides match TRBD2. Germline trimming cut 3 bases from V and 6 bases from J; bases unmatched to any gene: 5. The germline V gene encodes CDR1 MNHNS and CDR2 SASEGT. The CDR3 has 13 amino acids. CDR3 residues: CASSEGRGGEQYF. CDR3 sequence (DNA): TGTGCCAGCAGTGAGGGGAGGGGAGGCGAGCAGTACTTC.

This chain joins TRBV29-1 and TRBJ2-7; TRBD2 aligns across 8 bases. Trimming took 4 bases from V and 5 from J; bases not matched to a gene: 7. CDR1 and CDR2 (germline): SQVTM, ANQGSEA. The CDR3 totals 13 residues. The CDR3 here is CSVGKREFHEQYF. The CDR3 nucleotides read TGCAGCGTTGGTAAGCGGGAGTTCCACGAGCAGTACTTC.

This chain connects TRBV7-6 to TRBJ1-1; 8 positions match TRBD1. The J segment lost 6 bases and the V segment lost 5 bases, leaving 2 bases of the junction unmatched. The V gene's germline CDR1 is SGHVS and CDR2 FNYEAQ. The CDR3 totals 12 residues. The CDR3 bases are TGTGCCAGCAGCCCGACAGGGGCTGAAGCTTTCTTT. As protein: CASSPTGAEAFF.

CDR3 residues: CSVVKQGDLAKNIQYF. As DNA, the CDR3 is TGCAGCGTTGTTAAACAGGGAGACCTAGCCAAAAACATTCAGTACTTC. This chain joins TRBV29-1 and TRBJ2-4; a weak D match, TRBD1 (6 bases). Germline V gene sequence: CDR1 SQVTM, CDR2 ANQGSEA. There are 16 residues in the CDR3. V lost 4 bases, J lost 0 bases, and 16 bases lay in between.

This clone was found a few times. This sequence joins TRBV6-5 and TRBJ1-2, with D possibly being TRBD1 (6 bases). The CDR3 runs to 15 residues. V lost 0 bases, J lost 4 bases, and 12 bases lay in between. CDR1 and CDR2 (germline): MNHEY, SVGAGI. The CDR3 nucleotides are TGTGCCAGCAGTTACTCGGATACAGGGTTCTATGGCTACACCTTC. Residues: CASSYSDTGFYGYTF.

This clone has a handful of counts. The V gene is TRBV4-1, the J gene TRBJ1-2; TRBD1 matches at 7 bases. Germline V gene lookup returns CDR1 MGHRA and CDR2 YSYEKL. The CDR3 loop spans 15 amino acids. V shed 3 bases, J shed 5 bases, and the junction held 9 bases outside the gene matches. DNA for the CDR3: TGCGCCAGCAGCCATGATGGGGACAGCAAGTATGGCTACACCTTC. Translated, it gives CASSHDGDSKYGYTF.

This clone was picked up a small number of times. This chain uses TRBV25-1 with TRBJ2-7; no clear D. This CDR3 region has 11 residues. CDR1 and CDR2 (germline): MGHDK, SYGVNS. The ends were cut back, 7 bases at V and 6 bases at J, with 10 bases in the middle. Written as DNA, the CDR3 is TGTGCCAGCACAGGTTCCACCGAGCAGTACTTC. This encodes CASTGSTEQYF.

The chain is built from TRBV29-1 and TRBJ2-1; 8 bases are a match to TRBD2. This CDR3 region has 12 residues. The trim removed 6 bases at V and 11 bases at J, leaving 9 bases unmatched. CDR1 and CDR2 (germline): SQVTM, ANQGSEA. The CDR3 DNA reads as TGCAGCGTGGACGGACTAGCCCAAAAGCAGTTCTTC. Translation gives CSVDGLAQKQFF.

The table lists this clone with a few counts. The chain uses TRBV5-1 and TRBJ2-7, with 11 bases lining up with TRBD2. Germline V CDR1 and CDR2: SGHRS, YFSETQ. The CDR3 extends over 16 amino acids. With V trimmed by 3 bases and J by 3 bases, 8 bases remained unmatched. CDR3 DNA sequence: TGCGCCAGCAGCTGGACCGGGACTAGCGGACACTACGAGCAGTACTTC. It yields the protein CASSWTGTSGHYEQYF.

The rearrangement links TRBV5-1 to TRBJ2-5, with 7 nucleotides matching TRBD2. CDR3 length: 15 residues. Trimming at V came to 4 bases and at J to 3 bases, leaving 9 bases not matched to a gene. Germline-derived CDR1 and CDR2 are SGHRS and YFSETQ. CDR3 DNA sequence: TGCGCCAGCAGCCTGCTAGCGGAGGTTAAAGAGACCCAGTACTTC. Protein product: CASSLLAEVKETQYF.

The chain joins TRBV7-9 to TRBJ2-7; maybe TRBD2 (5 bases). Germline CDR1 SEHNR, CDR2 FQNEAQ (reference sequence). The CDR3 contains 13 residues. V was clipped by 1 base and J by 13 bases, with 17 bases between them. CDR3: CASSLGLEASKYF. CDR3 DNA sequence: TGTGCCAGCAGCTTAGGGTTAGAGGCTAGCAAATACTTC.

This chain connects TRBV19 to TRBJ2-2, with D possibly being TRBD1 (6 bases). The V end was cut by 5 bases, the J end by 5 bases, with 12 bases between. The germline V gene encodes CDR1 LNHDA and CDR2 SQIVND (reference sequence). This CDR3 is built from 14 residues. The DNA for the CDR3 is TGTGCCAGTAGTCCGACCGGACAGACCGGGGAGCTGTTTTTT. It specifies CASSPTGQTGELFF. Combining the CDR3 with reference TRBV19 and TRBJ2-2 gives the whole variable domain DGGITQSPKYLFRKEGQNVTLSCEQNLNHDAMYWYRQDPGQGLRLIYYSQIVNDFQKGDIAEGYSVSREKKESFPLTVTSAQKNPTAFYLCASSPTGQTGELFFGEGSRLTVL.

This clone was recorded a few times. The gene calls are TRBV11-1 and TRBJ2-1; a possible D gene is TRBD1 (5 bases). Looked up from germline, CDR1 is SGHAT and CDR2 is FQDESV (reference sequence). V lost 1 base, J lost 5 bases, and 15 bases lay in between. This CDR3 comprises 16 residues. DNA of the CDR3: TGTGCCAGCAGCTTAGAATCTTATAGGGGCCACAATGAGCAGTTCTTC. Translating gives CASSLESYRGHNEQFF.

This sequence joins TRBV9 and TRBJ1-2, with 9 bases fitting TRBD1. Trimming took 2 bases from V and 2 from J; bases not matched to a gene: 4. This CDR3 comprises 15 residues. The germline V gene has CDR1 SGDLS and CDR2 YYNGEE. The CDR3 DNA sequence: TGTGCCAGCAGCGTCTCGGGACAGGGCAACTATGGCTACACCTTC. Translation gives CASSVSGQGNYGYTF.

The gene calls are TRBV7-8 and TRBJ2-7; TRBD2 matches at 10 bases. Per the germline V gene, CDR1 is SGHVS and CDR2 is FQNEAQ. The V and J ends lost 1 base and 4 bases, in that order; junction bases with no gene match: 10. The CDR3 loop spans 17 amino acids. CDR3 sequence (DNA): TGTGCCAGCAGCTTAGTATGGGTCACTAGCGGGACTTACGAGCAGTACTTC. Its translation is CASSLVWVTSGTYEQYF.

CDR3 protein: CASSEYIKSGNIQYF. The DNA of the CDR3 is TGTGCCAGCAGTGAATATATCAAGTCGGGAAACATTCAGTACTTC. The chain joins TRBV27 to TRBJ2-4; D uncertain. Germline-derived CDR1 and CDR2 are MNHEY and SMNVEV (reference sequence). The CDR3 has 15 amino acids. The V and J ends lost 5 bases and 6 bases respectively, with 17 bases between them.

CDR3 DNA sequence: TGTGCCACCAGCAGAGATCCTGGCGGCTCCCGCGGTAATGAGCAGTTCTTC. It codes for CATSRDPGGSRGNEQFF. This chain links TRBV15 with TRBJ2-1; D is ambiguous. The CDR3 sequence is 17 residues long. Germline loops: CDR1 LNHNV, CDR2 YYDKDF (reference sequence). Trimming pared 0 bases from V and 7 bases from J, leaving 19 bases between.

The J gene is TRBJ1-1, the V gene TRBV27, with 7 bases aligning to TRBD1. CDR1 is MNHEY and CDR2 is SMNVEV in the germline V gene (reference sequence). The CDR3 loop spans 15 amino acids. Trimming removed 6 bases from V and 3 bases from J; junction bases left unmatched: 10. The CDR3 DNA follows: TGTGCCAGCAGCTCCGACAGGGTAGGGGACACTGAAGCTTTCTTT. This translates into CASSSDRVGDTEAFF.

This sequence joins TRBV15 and TRBJ2-1, with a tentative D call TRBD1 (5 bases). In germline, CDR1 is LNHNV, CDR2 YYDKDF (reference sequence). This CDR3 spans 17 amino acids. Trimming took off 0 bases at V and 2 bases at J, with 14 bases between the two ends. The CDR3 reads CATSRDPRTPAYNEQFF. CDR3 DNA: TGTGCCACCAGCAGAGATCCAAGGACACCGGCCTACAATGAGCAGTTCTTC.

The chain joins TRBV7-2 to TRBJ2-1; 7 positions agree with TRBD2. The CDR3 has 15 residues. Trimming removed 5 bases from V and 9 bases from J; junction bases left unmatched: 13. Germline CDR1 SGHTA, CDR2 FQGNSA. The CDR3: CASSPSRLGGTEQFF. The DNA for the CDR3 is TGTGCCAGCAGCCCTAGCCGCCTCGGGGGGACTGAGCAGTTCTTC.

This clone occurred a few times. V usage is TRBV5-4 and J usage is TRBJ1-2; 11 nucleotides align to TRBD1. Germline V lookup: CDR1 SGHNT, CDR2 YYREEE (reference sequence). The CDR3 consists of 14 residues. The junction had 0 bases not matched to a gene; V was cut back by 3 bases and J by 2 bases. The CDR3 is CASSWDRGNYGYTF. As DNA, the CDR3 is TGTGCCAGCAGCTGGGACAGGGGGAACTATGGCTACACCTTC.

The chain uses TRBV30 and TRBJ2-1; 14 bases are shared with TRBD2. Germline CDR1 GTSNPN, CDR2 SVGIG (reference sequence). Trimming at V came to 3 bases and at J to 8 bases, leaving 9 bases not matched to a gene. The CDR3 spans 16 residues. CDR3 DNA sequence: TGTGCCTGGAGGGCCAGACTAGCGGGAGGGGGGCATGAGCAGTTCTTC. This codes for CAWRARLAGGGHEQFF.

The genes are TRBV18 and TRBJ1-1; the D gene is possibly TRBD1 (5 bases). V lost 4 bases and J lost 5, with 11 bases in between. The CDR3 covers 13 residues. The V gene's germline CDR1 is KGHSH and CDR2 LQKENI. CDR3 sequence reads: CASSLDTVTEAFF. CDR3 nucleotides: TGTGCCAGCTCACTGGACACCGTTACTGAAGCTTTCTTT.